One TCR beta chain is described in this entry. TCRdb re-called the RT-PCR reads with MiXCR, one entry per CDR3 protein. The data show fewer than 700 distinct CDR3 sequences, around 40% seen once. The CDR3 is 15 amino acids. Germline CDR1 is MDHEN and CDR2 is SYDVKM. V lost 6 bases to trimming and J lost 6 bases, with 19 bases between them. The sample taken for sequencing was memory CD4+ T cells from salivary gland. The sequence was collected from a female donor with primary Sjogren's syndrome. The chain recombines TRBV28 with TRBJ2-3, with a possible D match to TRBD1 (5 bases). In nucleotides, the CDR3 is TGTGCCAGCAGAGAAAGGGGAAGTTATGTGGATACGCAGTATTTT. Encoded protein: CASRERGSYVDTQYF.